In this sample, the clone carrying this T cell receptor beta chain turned up once. Other nucleotide sequences in the sample specify the same CDR3. This specimen comes from a study of shared T cell receptors in the human thymus. Germline V gives CDR1 MNHEY, CDR2 SMNVEV (reference sequence). Unmatched junction bases numbered 5, after V lost 5 bases and J lost 2 bases. The CDR3 length is 14 residues. The repertoire was sequenced with immunoSEQ multiplex PCR; TCRdb's copy has only in-frame clones and lacks some. The sample includes approximately 760,000 clones, over 75% of them seen just once. The same sample was also used in a study of human thymus T cells. That paper notes: Resections that were taken during corrective heart surgery supplied the thymus tissue. Repertoires from thymus and blood appeared to show biased V and J gene usage.

The genes are TRBV27 and TRBJ2-7, with 8 bases identical to TRBD2. The sample comprised thymocytes. The TCR originated in a girl under two years old with a congenital heart defect. CDR3: CASSPGGGTYEQYF. The DNA for the CDR3 is TGTGCCAGCAGTCCCGGGGGGGGTACCTACGAGCAGTACTTC.